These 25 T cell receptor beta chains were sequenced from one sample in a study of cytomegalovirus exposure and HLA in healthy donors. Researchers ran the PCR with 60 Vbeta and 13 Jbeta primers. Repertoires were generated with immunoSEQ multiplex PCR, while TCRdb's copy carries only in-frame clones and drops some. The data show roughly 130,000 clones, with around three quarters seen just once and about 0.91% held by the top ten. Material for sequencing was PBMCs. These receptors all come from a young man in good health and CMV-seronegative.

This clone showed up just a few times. The CDR3 DNA reads TGCGCCAGCAGCCCCGGACAGACTACTGAAGCTTTCTTT. This translates into CASSPGQTTEAFF. This rearrangement joins TRBV5-1 to TRBJ1-1, with D possibly matching TRBD1 (6 bases). The CDR3 covers 13 residues. The V end was cut by 4 bases, the J end by 5 bases, with 12 bases between. Germline loops: CDR1 SGHRS, CDR2 YFSETQ.

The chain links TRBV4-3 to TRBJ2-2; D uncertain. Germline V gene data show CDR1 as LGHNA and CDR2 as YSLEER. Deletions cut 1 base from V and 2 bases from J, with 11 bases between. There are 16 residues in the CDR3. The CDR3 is CASSQALASNTGELFF. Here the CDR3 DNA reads TGCGCCAGCAGCCAAGCCCTGGCATCTAACACCGGGGAGCTGTTTTTT.

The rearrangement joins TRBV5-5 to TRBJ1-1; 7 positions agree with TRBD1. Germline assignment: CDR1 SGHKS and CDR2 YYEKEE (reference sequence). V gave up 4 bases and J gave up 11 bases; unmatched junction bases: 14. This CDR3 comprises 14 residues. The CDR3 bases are TGTGCCAGCAGCCCCGACAGGGCAACCCCTCATGCTTTCTTT. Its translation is CASSPDRATPHAFF.

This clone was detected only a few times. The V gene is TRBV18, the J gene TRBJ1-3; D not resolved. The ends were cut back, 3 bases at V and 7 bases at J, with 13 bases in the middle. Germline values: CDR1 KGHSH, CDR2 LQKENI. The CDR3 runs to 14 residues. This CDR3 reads CASSPEPTGNTIYF. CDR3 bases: TGTGCCAGCTCACCGGAACCGACGGGGAACACCATATATTTT.

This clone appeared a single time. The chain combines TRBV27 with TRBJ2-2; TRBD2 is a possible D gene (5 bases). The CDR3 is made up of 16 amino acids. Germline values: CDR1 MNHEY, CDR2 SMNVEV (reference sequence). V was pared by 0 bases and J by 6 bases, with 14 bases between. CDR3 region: CASSLSRTGVAGELFF. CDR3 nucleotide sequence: TGTGCCAGCAGTTTATCAAGGACTGGCGTCGCCGGGGAGCTGTTTTTT.

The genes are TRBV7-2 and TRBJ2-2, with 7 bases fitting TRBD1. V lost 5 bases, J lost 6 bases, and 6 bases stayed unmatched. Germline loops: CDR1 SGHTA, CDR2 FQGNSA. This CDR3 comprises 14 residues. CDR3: CASSPDRWAGELFF. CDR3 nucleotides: TGTGCCAGCAGCCCGGACAGGTGGGCCGGGGAGCTGTTTTTT.

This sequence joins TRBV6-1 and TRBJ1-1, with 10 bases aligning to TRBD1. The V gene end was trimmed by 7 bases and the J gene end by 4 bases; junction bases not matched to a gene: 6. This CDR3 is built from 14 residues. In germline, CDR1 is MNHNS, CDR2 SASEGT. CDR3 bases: TGTGCCAGCATAGACAGGGGGCTGGGCACTGAAGCTTTCTTT. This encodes CASIDRGLGTEAFF.

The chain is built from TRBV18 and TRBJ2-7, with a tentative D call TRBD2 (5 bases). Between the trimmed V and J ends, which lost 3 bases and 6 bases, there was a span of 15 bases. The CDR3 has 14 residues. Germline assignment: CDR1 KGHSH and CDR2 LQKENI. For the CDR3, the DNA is TGTGCCAGCTCACCCCTATGGTCAGAGGGCGAGCAGTACTTC. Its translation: CASSPLWSEGEQYF.

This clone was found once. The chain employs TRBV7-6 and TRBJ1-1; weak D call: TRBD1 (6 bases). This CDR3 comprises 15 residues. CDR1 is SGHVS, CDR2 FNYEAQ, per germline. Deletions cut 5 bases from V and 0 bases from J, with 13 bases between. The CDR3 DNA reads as TGTGCCAGCAGCGCTTTAACAGGGATGAACACTGAAGCTTTCTTT. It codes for CASSALTGMNTEAFF.

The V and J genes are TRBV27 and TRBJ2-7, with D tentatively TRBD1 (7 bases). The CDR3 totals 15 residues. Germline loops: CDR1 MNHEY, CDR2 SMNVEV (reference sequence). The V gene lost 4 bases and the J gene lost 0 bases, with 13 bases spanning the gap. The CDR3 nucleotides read TGTGCCAGCAGTTCCCGGCAGGGGGGCTCCTACGAGCAGTACTTC. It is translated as CASSSRQGGSYEQYF.

The CDR3 coding sequence is TGCGCCAGCAGCTTGAGGCAGGGGGGTGAAGCTTTCTTT. The encoded protein is CASSLRQGGEAFF. The V gene is TRBV5-1, the J gene TRBJ1-1; 7 nucleotides align to TRBD1. Germline V gene sequence: CDR1 SGHRS, CDR2 YFSETQ. V shed 1 base and J 7 bases; nucleotides not matched to a gene: 4. This CDR3 comprises 13 residues.

DNA of the CDR3: TGTGCCAGTAGTATGGTCCGGGGAGCTAACTATGGCTACACCTTC. It codes for CASSMVRGANYGYTF. The gene calls are TRBV19 and TRBJ1-2; D remains unclear. CDR1 and CDR2 (germline): LNHDA, SQIVND (reference sequence). Trimming pared 3 bases from V and 0 bases from J, leaving 11 bases between. The length of the CDR3 is 15 residues.

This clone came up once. The CDR3 DNA follows: TGCGCCAGCGGGGAGTTGGACACAGATACGCAGTATTTT. Translated: CASGELDTDTQYF. This chain joins TRBV5-1 and TRBJ2-3; TRBD2 is a possible D gene (5 bases). The CDR3 contains 13 residues. V shed 7 bases and J shed 2 bases, with 11 bases lying between them. Per the germline V gene, CDR1 is SGHRS and CDR2 is YFSETQ.

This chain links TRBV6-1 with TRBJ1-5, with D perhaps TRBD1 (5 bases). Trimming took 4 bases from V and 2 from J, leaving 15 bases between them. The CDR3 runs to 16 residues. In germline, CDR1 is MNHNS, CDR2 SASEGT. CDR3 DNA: TGTGCCAGCAGTGCCGGGACTCCTGGGGGCAATCAGCCCCAGCATTTT. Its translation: CASSAGTPGGNQPQHF.

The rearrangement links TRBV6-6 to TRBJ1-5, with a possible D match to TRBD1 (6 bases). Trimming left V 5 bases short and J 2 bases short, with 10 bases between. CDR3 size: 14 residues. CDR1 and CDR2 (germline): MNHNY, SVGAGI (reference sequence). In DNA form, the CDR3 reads TGTGCCAGCAGTCTACAGGGAGGCAATCAGCCCCAGCATTTT. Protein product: CASSLQGGNQPQHF.

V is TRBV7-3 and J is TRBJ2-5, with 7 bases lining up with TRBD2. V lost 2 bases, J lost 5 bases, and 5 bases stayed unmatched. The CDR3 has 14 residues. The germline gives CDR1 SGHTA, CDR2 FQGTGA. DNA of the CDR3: TGTGCCAGCAGCTTAGTTGGGGGAGGGGAGACCCAGTACTTC. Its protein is CASSLVGGGETQYF.

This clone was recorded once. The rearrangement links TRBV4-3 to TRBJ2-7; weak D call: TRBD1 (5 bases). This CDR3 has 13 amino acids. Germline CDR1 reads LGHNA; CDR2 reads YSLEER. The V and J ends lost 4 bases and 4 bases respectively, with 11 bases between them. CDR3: CASSPWTYYEQYF. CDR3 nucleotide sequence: TGCGCCAGCAGCCCCTGGACATATTACGAGCAGTACTTC.

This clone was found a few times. CDR3 residues: CASSLRTGIDQPQHF. The CDR3 DNA sequence: TGTGCCAGCAGCTTAAGGACAGGGATCGATCAGCCCCAGCATTTT. The chain is built from TRBV7-2 and TRBJ1-5; 8 bases match TRBD1. V trimming: 2 bases; J trimming: 5 bases; junction bases outside the gene matches: 5. This CDR3 is built from 15 residues. From germline, CDR1 is SGHTA and CDR2 FQGNSA.

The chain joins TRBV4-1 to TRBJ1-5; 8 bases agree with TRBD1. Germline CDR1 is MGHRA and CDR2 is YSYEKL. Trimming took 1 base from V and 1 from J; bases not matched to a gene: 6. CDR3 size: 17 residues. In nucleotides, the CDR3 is TGCGCCAGCAGCCAAGTCGACAGGGGAGAAAGCAATCAGCCCCAGCATTTT. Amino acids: CASSQVDRGESNQPQHF.

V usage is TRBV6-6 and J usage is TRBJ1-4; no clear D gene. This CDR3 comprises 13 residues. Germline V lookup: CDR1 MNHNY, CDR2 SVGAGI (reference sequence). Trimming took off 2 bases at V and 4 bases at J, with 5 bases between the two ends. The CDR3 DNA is TGTGCCAGCAGTTACGGCGGTAATGAAAAACTGTTTTTT. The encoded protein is CASSYGGNEKLFF.

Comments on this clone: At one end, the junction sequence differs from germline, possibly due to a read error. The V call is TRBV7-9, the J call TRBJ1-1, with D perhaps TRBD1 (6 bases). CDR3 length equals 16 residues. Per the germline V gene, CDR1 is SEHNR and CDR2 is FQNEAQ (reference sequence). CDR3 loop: CSSSFGQRGWNTEAFF. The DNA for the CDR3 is TGTTCCAGCAGCTTCGGACAGAGGGGATGGAACACTGAAGCTTTCTTT.

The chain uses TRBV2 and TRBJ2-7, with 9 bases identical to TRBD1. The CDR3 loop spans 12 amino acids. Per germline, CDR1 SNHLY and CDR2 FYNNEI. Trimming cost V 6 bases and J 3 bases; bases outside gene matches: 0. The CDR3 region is CASRDRGYEQYF. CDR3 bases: TGTGCCAGCAGGGACAGGGGCTACGAGCAGTACTTC.

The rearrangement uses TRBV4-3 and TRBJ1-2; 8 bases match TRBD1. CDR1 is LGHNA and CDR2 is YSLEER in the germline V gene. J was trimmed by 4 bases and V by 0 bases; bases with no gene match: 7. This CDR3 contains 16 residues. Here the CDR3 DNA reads TGCGCCAGCAGCCAAGAGCGAGGACAGGGATTCTATGGCTACACCTTC. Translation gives CASSQERGQGFYGYTF.

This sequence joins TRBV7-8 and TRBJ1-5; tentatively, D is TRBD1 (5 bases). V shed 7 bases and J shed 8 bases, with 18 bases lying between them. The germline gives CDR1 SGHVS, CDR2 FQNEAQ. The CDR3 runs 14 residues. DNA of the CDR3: TGTGCCAGCACCATCCCCGGGGGTGGGGAGCCCCAGCATTTT. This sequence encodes CASTIPGGGEPQHF.

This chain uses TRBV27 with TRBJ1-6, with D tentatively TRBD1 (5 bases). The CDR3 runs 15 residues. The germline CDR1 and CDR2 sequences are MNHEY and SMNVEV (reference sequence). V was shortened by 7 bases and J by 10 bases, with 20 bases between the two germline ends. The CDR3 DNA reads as TGTGCCAGCAAATTACCCGACAGCCCCAAATCACCCCTCCACTTT. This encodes CASKLPDSPKSPLHF.